This passage covers 24 T cell receptor beta chains from one sample sequenced in a study of blood T cell repertoires in COVID-19. Using immunoSEQ multiplex PCR, the repertoire was profiled, and TCRdb retains in-frame clones only, with some absent. This table has approximately 80,000 clones, about 79% appearing once. Sequencing was performed on peripheral blood. Receptors were obtained from a human donor in a cohort sampled during active COVID-19.

The chain joins TRBV12-2 to TRBJ1-1; the tabulated D call, TRBD1, remains unverified against the DNA. TRBV12-2 is described as a pseudogene. CDR3 length: 17 amino acids. For the CDR3, the DNA is TGTGCAAGTCGCCCCGGTCCCGGGACAGGGGCGGGCACTGAAGCTTTCTTT. Protein sequence: CASRPGPGTGAGTEAFF.

Only a few counts were recorded for this clone. The chain links TRBV28 to TRBJ1-5; D is perhaps TRBD1 (6 bases). Germline lookup yields CDR1 MDHEN and CDR2 SYDVKM. The CDR3 runs 11 residues. V shed 5 bases and J shed 9 bases, with 8 bases lying between them. The CDR3 DNA reads as TGTGCCAGCAGTCTAGGGGGGCCCCAGCATTTT. Protein: CASSLGGPQHF.

The chain employs TRBV30 and TRBJ2-1; tentatively, D is TRBD2 (7 bases). This CDR3 spans 14 amino acids. V gave up 7 bases and J gave up 10 bases, with 23 bases separating them. Germline CDR1 GTSNPN, CDR2 SVGIG (reference sequence). Here the CDR3 reads CASKGGPWGEEQFF. CDR3 coding DNA: TGTGCCTCTAAGGGGGGGCCCTGGGGGGAGGAGCAGTTCTTC.

The chain links TRBV12-3 or TRBV12-4 to TRBJ1-1, with D possibly matching TRBD1 (5 bases). The CDR3 totals 13 residues. Between the trimmed V and J ends, which lost 7 bases and 3 bases, there was a span of 12 bases. CDR3 sequence reads: CASIDIGDTEAFF. Here the CDR3 DNA reads TGTGCCAGCATCGATATAGGGGACACTGAAGCTTTCTTT.

The chain's CDR3 is CASSEPGPGRETQYF. In DNA, the CDR3 is TGTGCCAGCAGCGAACCCGGACCCGGGAGGGAGACCCAGTACTTC. This rearrangement joins TRBV13 to TRBJ2-5; 7 bases are shared with TRBD2. Germline CDR1 reads PRHDT; CDR2 reads FYEKMQ (reference sequence). CDR3 length equals 15 residues. The ends lost 5 bases at V and 5 bases at J; junction bases unmatched: 11.

The chain has TRBV5-6 and TRBJ2-2; D call uncertain. This CDR3 has 17 residues. CDR1 and CDR2 from the germline V gene are SGHDT and YYEEEE. Trimming stripped 0 bases from V and 3 bases from J, with 15 bases between. CDR3 loop: CASSLGLPDGYTGELFF. The CDR3 coding sequence is TGTGCCAGCAGCTTGGGACTTCCCGATGGATACACCGGGGAGCTGTTTTTT.

The rearrangement links TRBV29-1 to TRBJ1-2, with D maybe TRBD1 (6 bases). V lost 6 bases to trimming and J lost 4 bases, with 24 bases between them. There are 16 residues in the CDR3. The germline V gene has CDR1 SQVTM and CDR2 ANQGSEA. Here the CDR3 reads CSVQEPLGGRGYGYTF. In DNA, the CDR3 is TGCAGCGTACAAGAACCCCTCGGGGGGCGAGGCTATGGCTACACCTTC.

This clone occurred once. The chain employs TRBV9 and TRBJ1-2; unclear D gene. The V gene's germline CDR1 is SGDLS and CDR2 YYNGEE. Trimming took off 2 bases at V and 4 bases at J, with 12 bases between the two ends. This CDR3 comprises 14 residues. DNA of the CDR3: TGTGCCAGCAGCGTTAATCTTCGGGGCTATGGCTACACCTTC. It codes for CASSVNLRGYGYTF.

The rearrangement joins TRBV7-9 to TRBJ2-1; possibly TRBD2 for D (6 bases). The ends were cut back, 5 bases at V and 0 bases at J, with 17 bases in the middle. CDR3 size: 17 residues. Germline V gives CDR1 SEHNR, CDR2 FQNEAQ (reference sequence). The CDR3 here is CASSPSGDSSSYNEQFF. CDR3 in DNA: TGTGCCAGCAGCCCCTCGGGGGACTCAAGCTCCTACAATGAGCAGTTCTTC.

The chain has TRBV6-2 or TRBV6-3 and TRBJ1-1; D possibly corresponds to TRBD1 (5 bases). The germline V gene encodes CDR1 MNHEY and CDR2 SVGEGT. This CDR3 is 13 amino acids long. V dropped 4 bases and J dropped 7 bases, with 13 bases sitting between them. The CDR3 nucleotides read TGTGCCAGCAGTTGGGGTGGAACAGGTGAAGCTTTCTTT. Translation gives CASSWGGTGEAFF.

The chain links TRBV27 to TRBJ2-5; D not resolved. V dropped 0 bases and J dropped 5 bases, with 10 bases sitting between them. This CDR3 spans 14 amino acids. Germline V gives CDR1 MNHEY, CDR2 SMNVEV (reference sequence). This CDR3 reads CASSLSYGAETQYF. As DNA, the CDR3 is TGTGCCAGCAGTTTATCGTACGGTGCGGAGACCCAGTACTTC.

The V gene is TRBV14, the J gene TRBJ1-2; no firm D call. The V end lost 4 bases, the J end lost 3 bases, and 6 bases lay between the germline ends. This CDR3 region has 12 residues. Germline V gene lookup returns CDR1 SGHDN and CDR2 FVKESK. Written as DNA, the CDR3 is TGTGCCAGCAGCCCCGGGGACTATGGCTACACCTTC. It encodes CASSPGDYGYTF.

This clone has just one count. CDR3: CASISTSGTGFAQPQHF. For the CDR3, the DNA is TGTGCCAGCATTTCCACCTCTGGGACAGGGTTTGCTCAGCCCCAGCATTTT. The rearrangement joins TRBV28 to TRBJ1-5; 9 nucleotides match TRBD1. Germline CDR1 MDHEN, CDR2 SYDVKM. Trimming at V came to 7 bases and at J to 6 bases, leaving 16 bases not matched to a gene. The CDR3 sequence is 17 residues long. Full variable domain (remainder filled in from reference TRBV28 and TRBJ1-5): DVKVTQSSRYLVKRTGEKVFLECVQDMDHENMFWYRQDPGLGLRLIYFSYDVKMKEKGDIPEGYSVSREKKERFSLILESASTNQTSMYLCASISTSGTGFAQPQHFGDGTRLSIL.

This clone was seen more than once but under ten times. Other DNA sequences in the same sample also yield this CDR3. The chain couples TRBV5-1 to TRBJ1-1, with D tentatively TRBD1 (6 bases). The V end was cut by 4 bases, the J end by 7 bases, with 11 bases between. This CDR3 spans 12 amino acids. Germline loops: CDR1 SGHRS, CDR2 YFSETQ. The CDR3 DNA follows: TGCGCCAGCAGCCCCGAGACAGGTGAAGCTTTCTTT. It specifies CASSPETGEAFF.

The chain employs TRBV6-5 and TRBJ2-7, with a possible D match to TRBD2 (6 bases). Per germline, CDR1 MNHEY and CDR2 SVGAGI. Trimming pared 11 bases from V and 9 bases from J, leaving 14 bases between. The CDR3 is made up of 10 amino acids. For the CDR3, the DNA is TGTGCCTCTGGGCGGGAAAGGCAGTACGTC. This translates into CASGRERQYV.

Details on this clone: In the same sample, other DNA sequences code for this CDR3. The chain has TRBV7-6 and TRBJ2-7; 11 bases are a match to TRBD2. Looked up from germline, CDR1 is SGHVS and CDR2 is FNYEAQ. CDR3 length: 15 amino acids. The trim removed 1 base at V and 4 bases at J, leaving 3 bases unmatched. The CDR3 loop is CASSLGTSGGYEQYF. The DNA of the CDR3 is TGTGCCAGCAGCTTAGGAACTAGCGGGGGTTACGAGCAGTACTTC.

The rearrangement links TRBV6-5 to TRBJ2-5; D is perhaps TRBD2 (6 bases). V lost 6 bases and J 5 bases, leaving 13 bases between the germline ends. The CDR3 covers 13 residues. Germline-derived CDR1 and CDR2 are MNHEY and SVGAGI. In nucleotides, the CDR3 is TGTGCCAGCAGCGGTACAGGAGGGGAGACCCAGTACTTC. Protein: CASSGTGGETQYF.

This clone is judged medium-sized. The chain couples TRBV6-5 to TRBJ2-2; D uncertain. V was shortened by 4 bases and J by 10 bases, with 7 bases between the two germline ends. The CDR3 extends over 11 amino acids. Germline loops: CDR1 MNHEY, CDR2 SVGAGI. The CDR3 DNA is TGTGCCAGCAGTTTGGGCGAGGAGCTGTTTTTT. Translated, it gives CASSLGEELFF.

The chain employs TRBV6-2 or TRBV6-3 and TRBJ2-5, with 12 bases matching TRBD2. CDR3 length equals 21 residues. Germline V gives CDR1 MNHEY, CDR2 SVGEGT. Losses at the gene ends were 2 bases for V and 2 bases for J; bases not matched to a gene: 18. In nucleotides, the CDR3 is TGTGCCAGCAGTTACCCGTGGAGGGCTAGCGGGAGGGCTCGGAAACAAGAGACCCAGTACTTC. It codes for CASSYPWRASGRARKQETQYF.

This clone has just a few counts. The chain couples TRBV2 to TRBJ2-7; 12 bases are shared with TRBD2. V lost 6 bases, J lost 3 bases, and 3 bases stayed unmatched. This CDR3 region has 14 residues. In germline, CDR1 is SNHLY, CDR2 FYNNEI. The chain's CDR3 is CASRMGLAGYEQYF. CDR3 sequence (DNA): TGTGCCAGCAGGATGGGACTAGCGGGCTACGAGCAGTACTTC.

This chain connects TRBV12-3 or TRBV12-4 to TRBJ1-1; D is unclear. CDR3 length: 13 residues. V was clipped by 3 bases and J by 1 base, with 6 bases between them. The CDR3 loop reads CASSFDWNTEAFF. Here the CDR3 DNA reads TGTGCCAGCAGTTTCGACTGGAACACTGAAGCTTTCTTT.

The chain uses TRBV27 and TRBJ2-2; D possibly corresponds to TRBD2 (6 bases). The CDR3 spans 16 residues. Germline CDR1 MNHEY, CDR2 SMNVEV (reference sequence). Deletions cut 5 bases from V and 2 bases from J, with 15 bases between. The CDR3 protein is CASSRLGTLNTGELFF. In DNA form, the CDR3 reads TGTGCCAGCAGTCGACTCGGGACTCTTAACACCGGGGAGCTGTTTTTT.

V gene TRBV9 combines with J gene TRBJ2-1; 13 bases agree with TRBD2. Losses at the gene ends were 1 base for V and 0 bases for J; bases not matched to a gene: 1. The CDR3 is 17 amino acids. From germline, CDR1 is SGDLS and CDR2 YYNGEE. The CDR3: CASSVRTSGSSYNEQFF. Here the CDR3 DNA reads TGTGCCAGCAGCGTAAGGACTAGCGGGAGCTCCTACAATGAGCAGTTCTTC.

This clone was observed a few times. The chain joins TRBV19 to TRBJ1-1, with D hard to call. Per the germline V gene, CDR1 is LNHDA and CDR2 is SQIVND (reference sequence). V lost 7 bases and J lost 1, with 10 bases in between. This CDR3 spans 13 amino acids. The CDR3 nucleotides are TGTGCCAGTAATTATGCCGGGAACACTGAAGCTTTCTTT. The encoded protein is CASNYAGNTEAFF.